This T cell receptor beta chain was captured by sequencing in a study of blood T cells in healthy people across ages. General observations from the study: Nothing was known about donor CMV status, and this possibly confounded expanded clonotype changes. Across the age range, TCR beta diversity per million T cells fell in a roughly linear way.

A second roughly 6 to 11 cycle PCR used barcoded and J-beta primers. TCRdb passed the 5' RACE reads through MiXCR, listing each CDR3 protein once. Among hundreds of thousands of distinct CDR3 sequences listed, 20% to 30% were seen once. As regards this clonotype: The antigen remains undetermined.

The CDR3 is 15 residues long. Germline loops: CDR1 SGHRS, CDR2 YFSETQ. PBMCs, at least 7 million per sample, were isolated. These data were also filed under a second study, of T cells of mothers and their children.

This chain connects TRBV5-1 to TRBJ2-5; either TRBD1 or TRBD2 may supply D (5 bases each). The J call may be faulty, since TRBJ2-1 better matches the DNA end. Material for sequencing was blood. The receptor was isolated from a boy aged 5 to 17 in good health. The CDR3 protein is CASSPLGAFSGGQFF. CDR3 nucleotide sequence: TGCGCCAGCAGCCCTCTTGGGGCCTTCTCAGGAGGGCAGTTCTTC.